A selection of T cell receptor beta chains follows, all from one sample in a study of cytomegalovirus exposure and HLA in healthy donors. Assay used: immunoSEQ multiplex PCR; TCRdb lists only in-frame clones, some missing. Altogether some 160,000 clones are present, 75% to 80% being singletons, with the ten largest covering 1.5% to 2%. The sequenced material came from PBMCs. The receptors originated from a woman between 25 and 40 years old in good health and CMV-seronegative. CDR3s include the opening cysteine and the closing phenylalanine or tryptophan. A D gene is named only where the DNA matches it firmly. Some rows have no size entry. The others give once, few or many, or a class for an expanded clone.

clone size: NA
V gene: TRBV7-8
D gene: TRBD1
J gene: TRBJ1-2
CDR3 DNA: TGTGCCAGCAGCTCTAATACAGGGGGCTACTATGGCTACACCTTC
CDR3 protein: CASSSNTGGYYGYTF

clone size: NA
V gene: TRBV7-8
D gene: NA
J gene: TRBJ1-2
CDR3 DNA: TGTGCCAGCAGCTTAGATCACTTAGTAGGGAGTGGCTACACCTTC
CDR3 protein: CASSLDHLVGSGYTF

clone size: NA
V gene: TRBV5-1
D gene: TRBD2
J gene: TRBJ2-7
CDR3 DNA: TGCGCCAGCAGCTTAGCGGGGACCGAGCAGTACTTC
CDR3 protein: CASSLAGTEQYF

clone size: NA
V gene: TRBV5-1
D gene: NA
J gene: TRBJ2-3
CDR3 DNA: TGCGCCAGCAGCTTGGCCACCCGAGAGACAGATACGCAGTATTTT
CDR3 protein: CASSLATRETDTQYF

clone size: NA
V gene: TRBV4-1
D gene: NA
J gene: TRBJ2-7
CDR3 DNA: TGCGCCAGCAGCCAAGGTCCGTCCTACGAGCAGTACTTC
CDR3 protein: CASSQGPSYEQYF

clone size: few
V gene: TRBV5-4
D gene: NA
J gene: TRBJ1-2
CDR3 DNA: TGTGCCAGCAGCTTGATGGGACTGCACTATGGCTACACCTTC
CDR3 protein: CASSLMGLHYGYTF

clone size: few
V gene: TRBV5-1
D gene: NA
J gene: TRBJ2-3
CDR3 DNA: TGCGCCAGCAGCTTGGAAGAGGGAGGGGGAGATACGCAGTATTTT
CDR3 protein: CASSLEEGGGDTQYF

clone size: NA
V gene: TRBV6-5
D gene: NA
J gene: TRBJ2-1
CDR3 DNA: TGTGCCAGCAGTCCGGAGGGGGGGTTCTACAATGAGCAGTTCTTC
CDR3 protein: CASSPEGGFYNEQFF

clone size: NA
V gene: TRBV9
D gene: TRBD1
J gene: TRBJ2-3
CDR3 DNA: TGTGCCAGCAGCGCAGAGGGGGCCTCACGCACAGATACGCAGTATTTT
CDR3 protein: CASSAEGASRTDTQYF

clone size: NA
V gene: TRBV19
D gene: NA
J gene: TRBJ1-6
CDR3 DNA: TGTGCCAGTAGTATCCGTCCTACTATGAATTCACCCCTCCACTTT
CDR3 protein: CASSIRPTMNSPLHF

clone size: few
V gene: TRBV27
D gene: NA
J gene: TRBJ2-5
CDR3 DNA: TGTGCCAGCAGTCGGTGGGCGCGGGCAGAGACCCAGTACTTC
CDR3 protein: CASSRWARAETQYF

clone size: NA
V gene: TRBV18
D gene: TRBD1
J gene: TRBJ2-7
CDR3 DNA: TGTGCCAGCTCACCAGACAGGGGCAACTACGAGCAGTACTTC
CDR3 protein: CASSPDRGNYEQYF